The TCR beta chain described here comes from a study of long-term antiretroviral therapy in people with HIV. About this clone itself: Its antigen is undetermined.

Study-wide results and limits: The range of CDR3 lengths in HIV repertoires proved narrower than that found in controls. Older ART regimens may have been in use when blood was drawn between the mid-2000s and the late 2010s. Pre-ART-expanded clones dominated the repertoire at all time points.

Trimming took 0 bases from V and 4 from J, leaving 15 bases between them. The CDR3 extends over 16 amino acids. Germline-derived CDR1 and CDR2 are SGHNT and YYREEE (reference sequence). Each HIV participant was treated in the United States. The assay, immunoSEQ v3.0, was run at survey level. Clones were read by immunoSEQ multiplex PCR, and TCRdb kept only the in-frame ones, dropping some. This sample yields 20,000 or so clones, of which about four fifths are seen a single time; approximately 5% belongs to the top ten. The gene calls are TRBV5-4 and TRBJ2-3, with TRBD2 as a possible D gene (5 bases). The sequencing used unsorted PBMCs, collected 0.2 years after starting antiretroviral therapy. The TCR comes from a woman aged 30 to 39 with HIV. The chain's CDR3 is CASSLGRVGSADTQYF. The CDR3 DNA reads as TGTGCCAGCAGCTTGGGGCGGGTGGGTAGCGCAGATACGCAGTATTTT.